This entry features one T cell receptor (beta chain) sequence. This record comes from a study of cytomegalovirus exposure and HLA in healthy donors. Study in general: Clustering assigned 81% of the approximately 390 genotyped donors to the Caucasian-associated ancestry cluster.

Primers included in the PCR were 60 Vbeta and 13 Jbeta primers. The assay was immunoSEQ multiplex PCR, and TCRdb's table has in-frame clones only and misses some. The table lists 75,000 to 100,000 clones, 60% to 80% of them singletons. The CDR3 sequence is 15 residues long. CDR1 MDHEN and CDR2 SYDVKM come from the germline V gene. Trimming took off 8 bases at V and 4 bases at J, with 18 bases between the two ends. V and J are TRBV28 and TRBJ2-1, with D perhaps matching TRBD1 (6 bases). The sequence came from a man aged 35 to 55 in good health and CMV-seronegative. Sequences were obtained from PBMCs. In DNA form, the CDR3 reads TGTGCCAGCGGGGAACAGGGCAGGGGTTACAATGAGCAGTTCTTC. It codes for CASGEQGRGYNEQFF. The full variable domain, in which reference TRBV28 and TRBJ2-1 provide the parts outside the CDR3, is DVKVTQSSRYLVKRTGEKVFLECVQDMDHENMFWYRQDPGLGLRLIYFSYDVKMKEKGDIPEGYSVSREKKERFSLILESASTNQTSMYLCASGEQGRGYNEQFFGPGTRLTVL.